This section outlines one TCR beta chain sequence together with its context. The data stem from a study of cytomegalovirus exposure and HLA in healthy donors. PCR primers comprised 60 Vbeta and 13 Jbeta primers. Method: immunoSEQ multiplex PCR; TCRdb's copy keeps in-frame clones and lacks some. The profile shows tens of thousands of clones, more than 60% of them singletons. From germline, CDR1 is SGHRS and CDR2 YFSETQ. V lost 3 bases and J 0 bases, leaving 16 bases between the germline ends. CDR3 size: 16 residues. This clonotype was obtained from a man aged 35 to 55 in good health and CMV-seronegative. This sequence joins TRBV5-1 and TRBJ2-7; D possibly corresponds to TRBD2 (6 bases). Sequenced sample: PBMCs. The CDR3 sequence: CASSSVTSINSYEQYF. Written as DNA, the CDR3 is TGCGCCAGCAGCTCCGTGACTAGTATCAACTCCTACGAGCAGTACTTC.